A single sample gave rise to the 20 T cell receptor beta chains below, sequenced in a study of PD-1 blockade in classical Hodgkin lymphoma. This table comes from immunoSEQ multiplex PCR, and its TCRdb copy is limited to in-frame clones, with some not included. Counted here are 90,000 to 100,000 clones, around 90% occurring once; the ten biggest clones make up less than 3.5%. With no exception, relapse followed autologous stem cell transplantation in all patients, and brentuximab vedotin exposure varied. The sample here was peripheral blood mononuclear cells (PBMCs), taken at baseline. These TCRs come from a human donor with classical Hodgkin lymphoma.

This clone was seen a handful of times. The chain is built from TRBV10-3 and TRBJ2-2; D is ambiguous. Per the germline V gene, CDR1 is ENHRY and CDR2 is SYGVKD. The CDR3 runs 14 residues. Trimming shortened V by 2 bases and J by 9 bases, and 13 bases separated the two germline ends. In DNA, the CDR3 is TGTGCCATCAGTGAGCCCCCCTTCCCCCGGGAGCTGTTTTTT. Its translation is CAISEPPFPRELFF.

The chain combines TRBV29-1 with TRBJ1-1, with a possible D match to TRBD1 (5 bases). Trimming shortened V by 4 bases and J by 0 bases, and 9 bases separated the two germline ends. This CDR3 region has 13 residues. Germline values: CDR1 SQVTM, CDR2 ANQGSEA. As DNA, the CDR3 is TGCAGCGTTGGAAAGGGGTTGAACACTGAAGCTTTCTTT. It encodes CSVGKGLNTEAFF.

Written as DNA, the CDR3 is TGTGCCAGCAGTGAAGCGCCGGGACTCTCCTACGAGCAGTACTTC. Protein: CASSEAPGLSYEQYF. The chain links TRBV6-1 to TRBJ2-7; D is possibly TRBD2 (6 bases). The CDR3 contains 15 residues. The V gene's germline CDR1 is MNHNS and CDR2 SASEGT. Trimming took 0 bases from V and 0 from J, leaving 9 bases between them.

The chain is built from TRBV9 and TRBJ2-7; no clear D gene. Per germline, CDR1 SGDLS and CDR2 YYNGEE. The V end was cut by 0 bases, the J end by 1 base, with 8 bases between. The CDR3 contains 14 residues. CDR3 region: CASSVVESSYEQYF. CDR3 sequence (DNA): TGTGCCAGCAGCGTAGTGGAGTCATCCTACGAGCAGTACTTC.

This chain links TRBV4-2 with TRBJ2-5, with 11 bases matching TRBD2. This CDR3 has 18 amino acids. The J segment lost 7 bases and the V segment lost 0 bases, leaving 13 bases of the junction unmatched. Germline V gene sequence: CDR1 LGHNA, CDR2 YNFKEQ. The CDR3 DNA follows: TGTGCCAGCAGCCAAGATGCTAGCGGGAGGAACAAGAGATTGACCCAGTACTTC. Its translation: CASSQDASGRNKRLTQYF.

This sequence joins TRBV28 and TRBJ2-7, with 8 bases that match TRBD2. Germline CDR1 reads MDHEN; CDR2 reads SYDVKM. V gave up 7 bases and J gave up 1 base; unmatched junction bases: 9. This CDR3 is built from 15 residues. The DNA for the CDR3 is TGTGCCAGCATCCTCTGGGCGGGAGGTTCCTACGAGCAGTACTTC. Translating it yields CASILWAGGSYEQYF.

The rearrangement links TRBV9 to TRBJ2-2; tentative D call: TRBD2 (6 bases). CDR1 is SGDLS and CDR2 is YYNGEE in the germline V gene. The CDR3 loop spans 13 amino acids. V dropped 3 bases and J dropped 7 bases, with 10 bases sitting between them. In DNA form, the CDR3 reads TGTGCCAGCAGCGCTAGGAGGGGCGGGGAGCTGTTTTTT. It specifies CASSARRGGELFF.

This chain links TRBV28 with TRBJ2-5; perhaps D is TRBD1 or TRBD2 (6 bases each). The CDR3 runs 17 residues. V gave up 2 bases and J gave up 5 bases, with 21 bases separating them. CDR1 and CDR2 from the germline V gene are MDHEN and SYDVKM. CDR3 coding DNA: TGTGCCAGCAGTTTAGATGGGCCGGGGGCCGGGTCGGAGACCCAGTACTTC. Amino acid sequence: CASSLDGPGAGSETQYF.

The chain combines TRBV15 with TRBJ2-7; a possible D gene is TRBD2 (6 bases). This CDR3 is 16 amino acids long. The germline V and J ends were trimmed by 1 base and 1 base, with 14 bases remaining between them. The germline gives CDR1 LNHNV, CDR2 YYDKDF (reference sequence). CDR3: CATSRGSGVPSYEQYF. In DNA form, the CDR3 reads TGTGCCACCAGCAGAGGGTCGGGAGTTCCGTCCTACGAGCAGTACTTC.

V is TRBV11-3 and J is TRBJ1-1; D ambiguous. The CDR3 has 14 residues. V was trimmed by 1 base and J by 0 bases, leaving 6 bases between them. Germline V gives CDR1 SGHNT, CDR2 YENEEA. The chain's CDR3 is CASSLGPMNTEAFF. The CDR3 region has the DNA TGTGCCAGCAGCTTAGGACCGATGAACACTGAAGCTTTCTTT.

CDR3 DNA: TGTGCCTGGAGTCGGTGGGGGAGCTCCTACAATGAGCAGTTCTTC. Protein: CAWSRWGSSYNEQFF. The chain recombines TRBV30 with TRBJ2-1; either TRBD1 or TRBD2 may fit D (5 bases each). The CDR3 covers 15 residues. The germline V and J ends were trimmed by 2 bases and 0 bases, with 11 bases remaining between them. Germline assignment: CDR1 GTSNPN and CDR2 SVGIG (reference sequence). The variable domain in full, completed from reference TRBV30 and TRBJ2-1, reads SQTIHQWPATLVQPVGSPLSLECTVEGTSNPNLYWYRQAAGRGLQLLFYSVGIGQISSEVPQNLSASRPQDRQFILSSKKLLLSDSGFYLCAWSRWGSSYNEQFFGPGTRLTVL.

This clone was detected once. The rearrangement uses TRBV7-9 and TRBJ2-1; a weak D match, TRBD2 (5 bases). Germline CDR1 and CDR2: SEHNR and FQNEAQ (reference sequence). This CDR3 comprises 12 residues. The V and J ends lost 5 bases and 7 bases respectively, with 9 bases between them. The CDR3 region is CASSPPGNEQFF. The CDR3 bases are TGTGCCAGCAGCCCCCCGGGGAATGAGCAGTTCTTC.

This CDR3 is CSVRGGFTGNTIYF. CDR3 DNA: TGCAGCGTGAGGGGGGGCTTTACTGGAAACACCATATATTTT. The J gene is TRBJ1-3, the V gene TRBV29-1, with D maybe TRBD1 (6 bases). Deletions cut 6 bases from V and 2 bases from J, with 14 bases between. In germline, CDR1 is SQVTM, CDR2 ANQGSEA. This CDR3 is built from 14 residues.

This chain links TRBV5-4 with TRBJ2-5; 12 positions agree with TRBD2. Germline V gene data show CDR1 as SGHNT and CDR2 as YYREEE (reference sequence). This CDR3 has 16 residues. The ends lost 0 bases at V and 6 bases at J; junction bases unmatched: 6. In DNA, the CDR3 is TGTGCCAGCAGCTTGGCCGCGACTAGCGGGAGCCAGACCCAGTACTTC. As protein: CASSLAATSGSQTQYF.

DNA of the CDR3: TGTGCCAGTATTAGTTCGGGCTTCCCAATTGAAGCTTTCTTT. Translation: CASISSGFPIEAFF. The rearrangement links TRBV19 to TRBJ1-1; D unresolved. This CDR3 is 14 amino acids long. V dropped 7 bases and J dropped 7 bases, with 19 bases sitting between them. Germline V CDR1 and CDR2: LNHDA, SQIVND (reference sequence). The variable domain in full, completed from reference TRBV19 and TRBJ1-1, reads DGGITQSPKYLFRKEGQNVTLSCEQNLNHDAMYWYRQDPGQGLRLIYYSQIVNDFQKGDIAEGYSVSREKKESFPLTVTSAQKNPTAFYLCASISSGFPIEAFFGQGTRLTVV.

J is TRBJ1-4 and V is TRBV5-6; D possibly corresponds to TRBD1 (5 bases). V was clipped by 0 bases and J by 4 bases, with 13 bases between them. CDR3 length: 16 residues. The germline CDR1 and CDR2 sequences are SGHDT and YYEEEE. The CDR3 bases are TGTGCCAGCAGCTTGGCCAACAGGCAGTTTAATGAAAAACTGTTTTTT. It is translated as CASSLANRQFNEKLFF.

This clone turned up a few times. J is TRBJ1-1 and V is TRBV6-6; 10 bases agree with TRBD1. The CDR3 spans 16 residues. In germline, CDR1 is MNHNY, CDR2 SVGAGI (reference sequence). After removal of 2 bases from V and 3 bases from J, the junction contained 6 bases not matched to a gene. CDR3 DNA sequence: TGTGCCAGCAGTTACCGACGACAGGGGGCGGACACTGAAGCTTTCTTT. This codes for CASSYRRQGADTEAFF.

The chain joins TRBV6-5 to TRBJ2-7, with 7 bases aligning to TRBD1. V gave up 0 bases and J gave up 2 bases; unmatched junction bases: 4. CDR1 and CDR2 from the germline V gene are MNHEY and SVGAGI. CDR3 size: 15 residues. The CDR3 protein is CASSYSGQAPYEQYF. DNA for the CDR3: TGTGCCAGCAGTTACTCAGGACAGGCCCCCTACGAGCAGTACTTC.

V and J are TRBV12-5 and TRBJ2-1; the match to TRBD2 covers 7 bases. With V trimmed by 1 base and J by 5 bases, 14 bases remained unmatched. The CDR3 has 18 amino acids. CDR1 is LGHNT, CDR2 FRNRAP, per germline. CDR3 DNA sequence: TGTGCTAGTGGTTTGGGTCCCCTGGGGCGGGAGCGCAACAATGAGCAGTTCTTC. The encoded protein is CASGLGPLGRERNNEQFF. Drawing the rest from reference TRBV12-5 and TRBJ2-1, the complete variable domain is DARVTQTPRHKVTEMGQEVTMRCQPILGHNTVFWYRQTMMQGLELLAYFRNRAPLDDSGMPKDRFSAEMPDATLATLKIQPSEPRDSAVYFCASGLGPLGRERNNEQFFGPGTRLTVL.

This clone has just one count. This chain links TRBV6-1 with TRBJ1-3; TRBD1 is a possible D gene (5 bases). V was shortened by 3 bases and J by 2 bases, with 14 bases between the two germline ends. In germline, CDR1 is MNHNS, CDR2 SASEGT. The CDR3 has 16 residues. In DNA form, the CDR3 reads TGTGCCAGCAGTGAGGCAGGGATCTCGGCTGGAAACACCATATATTTT. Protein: CASSEAGISAGNTIYF.